This is a list of T cell receptor beta chains from one sample in a study of blood T cell repertoires in COVID-19. TCRdb's copy holds only in-frame clones and misses some; the assay was immunoSEQ multiplex PCR. The sample carries roughly 300,000 clones, nearly 90% recorded once. Material for sequencing was peripheral blood. These receptors all come from a woman in her 30s with COVID-19, enrolled during active disease. The conserved cysteine and the conserved F or W are not part of the CDR3 here. The D gene is left open where the match is weak.

j_gene: TRBJ2-2; v_gene: TRBV5-6; d_gene: NA; CDR3aa: ASSFGNTGELF
j_gene: TRBJ2-5; v_gene: TRBV15; d_gene: NA; CDR3aa: ATKGDLYQETQY
j_gene: TRBJ1-2; v_gene: TRBV5-5; d_gene: TRBD1; CDR3aa: ASSLWTGVNYGYT
j_gene: TRBJ2-5; v_gene: TRBV2; d_gene: NA; CDR3aa: ASGGYQETQY
j_gene: TRBJ2-3; v_gene: TRBV9; d_gene: NA; CDR3aa: ASSVEGRGIDTQY
j_gene: TRBJ2-1; v_gene: TRBV6-2/TRBV6-3; d_gene: NA; CDR3aa: ASSYRGSIYNEQF
j_gene: TRBJ2-3; v_gene: TRBV3-1/TRBV3-2; d_gene: NA; CDR3aa: ASSHYSTDTQY
j_gene: TRBJ1-5; v_gene: TRBV19; d_gene: TRBD1; CDR3aa: ASSIGDRGFGQPQH
j_gene: TRBJ1-2; v_gene: TRBV29-1; d_gene: NA; CDR3aa: SVEVSYGYT
j_gene: TRBJ1-2; v_gene: TRBV5-1; d_gene: TRBD1; CDR3aa: ASSYGRQGDGYT